This TCR beta chain originates from a study of T cell responses to AZD1222 COVID-19 vaccine. Notes on the study in general: Among those given AZD1222, only five or six were seropositive at baseline.

This clone has a single count. Antigen: not known. Sequenced by immunoSEQ multiplex PCR; TCRdb stores in-frame clones only, minus some. Of 140,000 to 150,000 clones listed, 92% were seen once; the top ten hold around 3.8%. The germline V gene encodes CDR1 SGHRS and CDR2 YFSETQ. With V trimmed by 0 bases and J by 8 bases, 6 bases remained unmatched. The CDR3 totals 15 residues. The sequence came from an adult in good health. The sample consisted of peripheral blood, taken on day 0 of AZD1222 vaccination. V gene TRBV5-1 combines with J gene TRBJ1-4, with 8 bases lining up with TRBD1. CDR3 loop: CASSLVQGAHEKLFF. In DNA form, the CDR3 reads TGCGCCAGCAGCTTGGTGCAGGGGGCTCACGAAAAACTGTTTTTT.